This is a list of T cell receptor beta chains from one sample in a study of Graves' ophthalmopathy and Graves' hyperthyroidism. TCRdb recomputed calls from the multiplex PCR reads with MiXCR, one row per CDR3 protein. The top ten clones hold roughly an eighth of a sample with around 340,000 distinct CDR3 sequences, 15% to 20% of them seen once. Source material: peripheral blood. These TCRs come from an adult man with Graves' ophthalmopathy. The CDR3 runs from the conserved cysteine through the conserved F or W. Fields, in order: clone size, J gene, V gene, CDR3 length, D gene, CDR3 DNA, CDR3 protein. D genes are given only for firm matches. Where a row states a size, it is once, few, many or the class of an expanded clone; other rows omit it.

size: many; J: TRBJ1-3; V: TRBV30; length: 13; D: .; DNA: TGTGCCTGGGACGGGGGCGAAGGAAACACCATATATTTT; CDR3: CAWDGGEGNTIYF
size: many; J: TRBJ1-1; V: TRBV28; length: 16; D: TRBD1; DNA: TGTGCCAGCAGTTTACCCGGGACAGGGTCAAACACTGAAGCTTTCTTT; CDR3: CASSLPGTGSNTEAFF
size: many; J: TRBJ2-7; V: TRBV7-9; length: 15; D: TRBD2; DNA: TGTGCCAGCAGCTTAGACGGGACTAGCATGAACGAGCAGTACTTC; CDR3: CASSLDGTSMNEQYF
size: .; J: TRBJ1-2; V: TRBV12-3/TRBV12-4; length: 14; D: .; DNA: TGTGCCAGCAGTTTTATCGGGGAGAACTATGGCTACACCTTC; CDR3: CASSFIGENYGYTF
size: many; J: TRBJ2-2; V: TRBV11-2; length: 15; D: .; DNA: TGTGCCACCGCCCCTCGGGGGGCTATGGCCGGGGAGCTGTTTTTT; CDR3: CATAPRGAMAGELFF
size: many; J: TRBJ2-5; V: TRBV18; length: 17; D: TRBD2; DNA: TGTGCCAGCTCTCCTATGACTAGCGGGAGTACCCAAGAGACCCAGTACTTC; CDR3: CASSPMTSGSTQETQYF
size: many; J: TRBJ1-2; V: TRBV27; length: 15; D: TRBD1; DNA: TGTGCCAGCAGTTTATCCGGGACAGGGGTTAATGGCTACACCTTC; CDR3: CASSLSGTGVNGYTF
size: many; J: TRBJ2-7; V: TRBV28; length: 14; D: .; DNA: TGTGCCAGCATTAAGGCAGGGAGCTCCTACGAGCAGTACTTC; CDR3: CASIKAGSSYEQYF
size: many; J: TRBJ1-2; V: TRBV27; length: 16; D: TRBD1; DNA: TGTGCCAGCAGTCTCAACCCCGGGACAGGCGCCTATGGCTACACCTTC; CDR3: CASSLNPGTGAYGYTF
size: many; J: TRBJ1-2; V: TRBV20-1; length: 18; D: .; DNA: TGCAGTGCTAGAGCGTTGAGACAGGATTATTCAACTAACTATGGCTACACCTTC; CDR3: CSARALRQDYSTNYGYTF
size: many; J: TRBJ1-1; V: TRBV2; length: 15; D: TRBD1; DNA: TGTGCCAGCAAGTGGCAGGGGGGCGTTAACACTGAAGCTTTCTTT; CDR3: CASKWQGGVNTEAFF
size: many; J: TRBJ2-2; V: TRBV24-1; length: 15; D: .; DNA: TGTGCCACCAGTGTTTTGGGGGCAGGCACCGGGGAGCTGTTTTTT; CDR3: CATSVLGAGTGELFF
size: .; J: TRBJ2-2; V: TRBV20-1; length: 15; D: TRBD1; DNA: TGCAGTGCTAGCGGACAGGGGGCGAGGACCGGGGAGCTGTTTTTT; CDR3: CSASGQGARTGELFF
size: many; J: TRBJ2-7; V: TRBV7-9; length: 13; D: .; DNA: TGTGCCAGCAGCTTTGCAGGCAGGGGCGAGCAGTACTTC; CDR3: CASSFAGRGEQYF
size: many; J: TRBJ2-2; V: TRBV15; length: 18; D: TRBD2; DNA: TGTGCCACCAGCAGGGGCCGGGATCGCGGGCGGGAGGCCGGGGAGCTGTTTTTT; CDR3: CATSRGRDRGREAGELFF
size: many; J: TRBJ1-2; V: TRBV4-1; length: 14; D: TRBD1; DNA: TGCGCCAGCAGCCAAGATGACAGGGGGTATGGCTACACCTTC; CDR3: CASSQDDRGYGYTF